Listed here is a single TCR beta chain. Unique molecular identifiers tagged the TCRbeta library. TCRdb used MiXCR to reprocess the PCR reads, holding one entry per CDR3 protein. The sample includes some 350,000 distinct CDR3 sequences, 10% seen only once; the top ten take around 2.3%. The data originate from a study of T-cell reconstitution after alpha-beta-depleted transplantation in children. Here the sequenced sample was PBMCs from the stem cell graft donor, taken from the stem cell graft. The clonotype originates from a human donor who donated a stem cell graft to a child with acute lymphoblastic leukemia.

In DNA, the CDR3 is TGTGCCAGCAGCTTGGGACTAGCGGGAGGGCTTGAGCAGTTCTTC. Amino acid sequence: CASSLGLAGGLEQFF. V gene TRBV7-9 combines with J gene TRBJ2-1, with 16 nucleotides matching TRBD2. The V gene end was trimmed by 3 bases and the J gene end by 9 bases; junction bases not matched to a gene: 2. The CDR3 loop spans 15 amino acids. Germline V gene lookup returns CDR1 SEHNR and CDR2 FQNEAQ (reference sequence).